Listed here is a single T cell receptor beta chain. Its antigen remains unknown. Sequencing was performed with immunoSEQ multiplex PCR; in TCRdb, only in-frame clones are kept and a portion is missing. The table includes fewer than 25,000 clones, about 73% detected once. The sample comes from a study of vaccination effects on CD4 cells after COVID-19. Per the germline V gene, CDR1 is SGHRS and CDR2 is YFSETQ. This CDR3 contains 13 residues. Between the trimmed V and J ends, which lost 3 bases and 8 bases, there was a span of 11 bases. Using viral peptide pools, the ViraFEST assay grew out antigen-specific CD4+ T cells prior to sequencing. Around day 10 of culture, CD4+ T cells were separated out. The study found no prior SARS-CoV-2 infection in the vaccine recipients, who tested negative for nucleocapsid antibodies. Every well housed approximately 2.2 million PBMC, which grew in culture alongside around 9.8 IU/ml IL-2 and about 10 ug/ml peptides. IL-2 medium was substituted for half the medium on days 3 and 7.

General study results and limits: Common cold coronaviruses were cross-recognized by only 1 of 255 vaccine-induced clones in healthy vaccinees.

The TCR sequence derives from a human donor who received a COVID-19 vaccine. This chain uses TRBV5-1 with TRBJ2-2, with a tentative D call TRBD1 (6 bases). Sample: CD4+ T cells from PBMCs cultured with HCoV-229E spike peptides, taken before COVID-19 vaccination. CDR3 residues: CASSSRGGGELFF. The CDR3 DNA is TGCGCCAGCAGCTCCAGGGGCGGGGGGGAGCTGTTTTTT.